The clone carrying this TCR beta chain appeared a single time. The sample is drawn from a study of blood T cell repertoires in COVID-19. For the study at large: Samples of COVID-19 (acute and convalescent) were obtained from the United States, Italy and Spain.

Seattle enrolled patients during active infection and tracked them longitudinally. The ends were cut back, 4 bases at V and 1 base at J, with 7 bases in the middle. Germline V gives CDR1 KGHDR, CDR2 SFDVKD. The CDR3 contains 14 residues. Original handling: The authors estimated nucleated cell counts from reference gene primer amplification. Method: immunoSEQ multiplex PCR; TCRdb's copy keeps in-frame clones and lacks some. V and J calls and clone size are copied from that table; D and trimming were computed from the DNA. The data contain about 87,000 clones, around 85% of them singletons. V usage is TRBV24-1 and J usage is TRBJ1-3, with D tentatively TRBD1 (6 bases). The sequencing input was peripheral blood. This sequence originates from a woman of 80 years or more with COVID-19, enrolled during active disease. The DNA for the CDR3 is TGTGCCACCAGTGAGGGGGCTTCTGGAAACACCATATATTTT. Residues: CATSEGASGNTIYF.